This T cell receptor beta chain was found in a study of PD-1 blockade in classical Hodgkin lymphoma. On this clone: The target antigen is unknown.

The assay was immunoSEQ multiplex PCR, and TCRdb's table has in-frame clones only and misses some. There are around 40,000 clones in the sample; over 75% occur only once, and 13% lies in the top ten. The V gene lost 0 bases and the J gene lost 6 bases, with 9 bases spanning the gap. Germline V gives CDR1 SGHKS, CDR2 YYEKEE (reference sequence). This CDR3 is 13 amino acids long. Each patient relapsed following autologous stem cell transplantation, and prior brentuximab vedotin exposure differed. Patients had relapsed/refractory classical Hodgkin lymphoma with complete response, partial response or progressive disease as best response. General study points: Baseline diversity resembling that of newly diagnosed patients was seen in complete responders.

The origin of this receptor is a human donor with classical Hodgkin lymphoma. Sample: peripheral blood mononuclear cells (PBMCs), taken at baseline. This chain joins TRBV5-5 and TRBJ2-5; D remains unclear. DNA of the CDR3: TGTGCCAGCAGCTTGGAAGGGTCGAAGACCCAGTACTTC. Translation gives CASSLEGSKTQYF.